This T cell receptor (beta chain) is from a study of T cell responses to AZD1222 COVID-19 vaccine. Profiling relied on immunoSEQ multiplex PCR, and the TCRdb table lists in-frame clones only, not all of them. The sample contains 150,000 or so clones, approximately 85% of which appear only once. Study-wide findings and caveats: Breadth and depth of Spike-specific TCRs rose after two AZD1222 doses.

As concerns this clone: The antigen is not known.

This CDR3 contains 16 residues. V gave up 5 bases and J gave up 5 bases; unmatched junction bases: 11. CDR1 is MNHEY and CDR2 is SMNVEV in the germline V gene (reference sequence). The rearrangement joins TRBV27 to TRBJ1-2; TRBD1 agrees at 10 bases. The starting material was peripheral blood, obtained on day 0 of MenACWY control vaccination. This TCR was sampled from an adult in good health. The CDR3 protein is CASSRRGTGERYGYTF. Here the CDR3 DNA reads TGTGCCAGCAGTAGAAGGGGGACAGGGGAGAGGTATGGCTACACCTTC.